The source of this TCR beta chain is a study of T cell responses to AZD1222 COVID-19 vaccine. Study-level findings and limits: Nearly half of spike-specific TCRs reportedly target variant regions that are unmutated in the B.1.351 and B.1.1.7 variants. Regions 160-218 and 743-854 dominated among vaccine-associated CD4 TCRs spanning spike. It was only after the peak T cell response that any repertoires were sampled.

Using immunoSEQ multiplex PCR, the repertoire was profiled, and TCRdb retains in-frame clones only, with some absent. The table lists about 89,000 clones, approximately 91% of them singletons, with more than 5% in the top ten. As to this clone: Its antigen is currently unknown.

The receptor comes from an adult who received the AZD1222 COVID-19 vaccine. The sample consisted of peripheral blood, taken 28 days after the second AZD1222 dose.

The CDR3 nucleotides read TGTGCCAGCAGCCCGGGCGGTTACGAAAAACTGTTTTTT. Protein sequence: CASSPGGYEKLFF. The genes are TRBV7-9 and TRBJ1-4; the D is unclear. Trimming left V 5 bases short and J 8 bases short, with 12 bases between. The CDR3 totals 13 residues. From germline, CDR1 is SEHNR and CDR2 FQNEAQ (reference sequence).